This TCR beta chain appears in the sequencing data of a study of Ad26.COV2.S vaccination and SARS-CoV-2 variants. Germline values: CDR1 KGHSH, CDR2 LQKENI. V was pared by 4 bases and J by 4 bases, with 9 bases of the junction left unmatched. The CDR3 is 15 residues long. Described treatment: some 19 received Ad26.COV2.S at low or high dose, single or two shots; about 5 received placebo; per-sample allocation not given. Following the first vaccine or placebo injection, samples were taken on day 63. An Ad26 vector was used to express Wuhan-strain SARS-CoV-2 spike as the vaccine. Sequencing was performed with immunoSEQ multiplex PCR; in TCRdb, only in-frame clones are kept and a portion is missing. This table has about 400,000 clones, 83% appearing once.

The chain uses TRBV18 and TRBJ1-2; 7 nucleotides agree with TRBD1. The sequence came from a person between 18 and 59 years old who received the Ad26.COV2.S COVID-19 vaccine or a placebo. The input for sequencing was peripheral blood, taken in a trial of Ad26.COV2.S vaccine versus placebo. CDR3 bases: TGTGCCAGCTCACGTCCCCGGGACAGCCGCTATGGCTACACCTTC. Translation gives CASSRPRDSRYGYTF.